This T cell receptor (beta chain) was identified in a study of blood T cell repertoires in COVID-19 (dated by TCRdb to 2020 to 2021). For the study in its entirety: Samples covering the acute and convalescent phases of COVID-19 were provided by collaborators in the United States, Italy and Spain. The samples were drawn from the first 160 participants of the ongoing ImmuneRACE study and from under 1,500 subjects provided by 6 global collaborators. The repertoires were released in a freely available public database intended as a resource for research on the immune response to SARS-CoV-2. The prospective study material was composed of cDNA or gDNA derived from T cells, B-cell-depleted T cells, or PBMCs. Where available, HLA class I and class II types were taken from metadata supplied by the sample provider and were not determined by assay-based typing. The sample metadata nearly always contained a de-identified subject ID, COVID-19 status, age in years and sex. The dataset comprised deeply sampled blood TCRbeta repertoires from subjects exposed to, actively infected with, or recovered from COVID-19. Results and caveats for the whole study, not just this receptor: The quantity of clinical and demographic metadata differed by source and by participant and was supplied without curation.

Reading the germline V gene gives CDR1 SNHLY and CDR2 FYNNEI. V lost 7 bases and J lost 0 bases; the stretch between them is 12 bases long. Taken from cysteine to phenylalanine, the CDR3 has 14 residues. The entry retains the CDR3 DNA only, 42 bases that are in frame from base 1. TCRbeta CDR3 regions were amplified from genomic DNA by means of the immunoSEQ Assay, a bias-controlled multiplex PCR. The source study handled its data this way. Within the assay, amplification of reference gene primers was used to estimate how many nucleated cells each sample contained. To quantify the absolute abundance of each unique TCRbeta CDR3 rearrangement, sequence reads were collapsed and filtered. Productive Simpson clonality was computed per sample as the square root of Simpson's diversity index over productive rearrangements. Here the immuneACCESS table is served through TCRdb, limited to in-frame sequences with V and J called. Missing clones are a known gap in these copies; in checked studies unresolved V genes cover under half, and the rest lacks a known reason. That table is the source of V, J and clone size, and D and trimming were worked out from the DNA. This sample comprises roughly 250,000 clones, about 89% of them detected only once. Together, the top ten hold approximately 2% of the sample.

With regard to this clone: The antigen it binds to is not known. The record has no base qualities; no much larger clone is one base away.

Enrolling through a virtual design, the prospective study's participants ranged in age from roughly 18 to 100 years and lived across about two dozen United States geographic areas. In the prospective study, cohorts were assigned on the basis of participant-reported clinical history obtained from a screening survey and a study questionnaire. Recovered participants in ImmuneRACE Cohort 3 were defined as having two consecutive negative NP/OP PCR tests, clearance from a healthcare professional, or resolution of symptoms. Mobile phlebotomists in the prospective study collected whole blood, serum and a nasopharyngeal or oropharyngeal swab from every participant. Over a roughly 2-month period, participants in the prospective study had the option of providing additional blood draws and questionnaires. Prospective study blood samples were shipped either frozen or at room temperature before DNA extraction.

This chain is built from TRBV2 and TRBJ1-2; tentative D gene TRBD1, with 5 bases matching. The TCR comes from a woman under 30 who had recovered from COVID-19. Sequenced input: PBMCs or T cells enriched from blood (not recorded which). The CDR3 reads CASTTGLANYGYTF. The sequence in DNA is TGTGCCAGCACCACAGGCTTGGCTAACTATGGCTACACCTTC.